The clone carrying this T cell receptor beta chain was seen a few times. Combining a sample-barcoded 5' primer with a J-beta primer mix, a second PCR ran for roughly 6 to 12 cycles. TCRdb fed the 5' RACE reads into MiXCR, producing one record per CDR3 protein. The table shows roughly 1,800,000 distinct CDR3 sequences, with about 49% occurring only once. These data belong to a study of blood T cells in healthy people across ages. Germline-derived CDR1 and CDR2 are KGHDR and SFDVKD. Trimming shortened V by 7 bases and J by 2 bases, and 7 bases separated the two germline ends. The CDR3 has 12 residues. The sample comprised blood. The chain is built from TRBV24-1 and TRBJ1-2; D may be TRBD1 (5 bases). The TCR originated in a woman aged 40-49 years in good health. The CDR3 spells CATSPGNYGYTF. The CDR3 DNA follows: TGTGCCACCAGCCCAGGGAACTATGGCTACACCTTC.